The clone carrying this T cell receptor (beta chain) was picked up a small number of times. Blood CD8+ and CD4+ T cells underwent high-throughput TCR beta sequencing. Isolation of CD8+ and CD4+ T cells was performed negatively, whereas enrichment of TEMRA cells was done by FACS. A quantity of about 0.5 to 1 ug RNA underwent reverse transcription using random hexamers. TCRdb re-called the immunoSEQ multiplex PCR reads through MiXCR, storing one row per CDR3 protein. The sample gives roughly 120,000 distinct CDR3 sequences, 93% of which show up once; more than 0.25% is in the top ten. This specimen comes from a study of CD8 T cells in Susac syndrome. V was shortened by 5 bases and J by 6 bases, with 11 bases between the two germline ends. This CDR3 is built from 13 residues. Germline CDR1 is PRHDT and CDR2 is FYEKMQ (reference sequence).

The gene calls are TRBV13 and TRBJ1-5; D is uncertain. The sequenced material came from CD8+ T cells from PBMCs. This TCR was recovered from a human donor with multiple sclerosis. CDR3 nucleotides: TGTGCCAGCAGCCCCGGCGGTGGTCAGCCCCAGCATTTT. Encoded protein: CASSPGGGQPQHF.